This T cell receptor beta chain was recovered during a study of cytomegalovirus exposure and HLA in healthy donors. PCR was performed using 60 Vbeta and 13 Jbeta primers. Here immunoSEQ multiplex PCR was the method, and the copy in TCRdb shows in-frame clones only, minus some. The sample shows over 110,000 clones, approximately 84% of them seen only once. J gave up 7 bases and V 4 bases, and 3 bases lay outside the gene matches. The CDR3 is 12 residues long. The germline CDR1 and CDR2 sequences are LGHNA and YNFKEQ. This chain connects TRBV4-2 to TRBJ2-7; 8 nucleotides agree with TRBD2. The clonotype was recovered from a woman aged 60-75 years in good health and CMV-seropositive. Material: PBMCs. The CDR3 loop is CASSRVAGEQYF. CDR3 coding DNA: TGTGCCAGCAGCCGGGTAGCGGGGGAGCAGTACTTC.